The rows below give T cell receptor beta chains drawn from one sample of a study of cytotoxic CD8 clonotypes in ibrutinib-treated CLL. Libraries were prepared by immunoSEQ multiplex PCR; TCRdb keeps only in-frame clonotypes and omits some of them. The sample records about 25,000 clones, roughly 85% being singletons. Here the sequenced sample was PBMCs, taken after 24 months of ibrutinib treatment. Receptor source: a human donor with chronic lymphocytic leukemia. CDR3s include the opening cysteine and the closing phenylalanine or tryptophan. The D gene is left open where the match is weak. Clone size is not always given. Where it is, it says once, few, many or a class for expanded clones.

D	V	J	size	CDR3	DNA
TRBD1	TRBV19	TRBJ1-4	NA	CASRTGLTNEKLFF	TGTGCCAGTCGGACAGGACTTACTAATGAAAAACTGTTTTTT
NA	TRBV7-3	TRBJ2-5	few	CASSPQGWRGETQYF	TGTGCCAGCAGCCCACAGGGGTGGCGGGGGGAGACCCAGTACTTC
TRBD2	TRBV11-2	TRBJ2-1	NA	CASSLGGLAGAAVFNEQFF	TGTGCCAGCAGCTTAGGGGGACTAGCGGGGGCCGCAGTCTTCAATGAGCAGTTCTTC
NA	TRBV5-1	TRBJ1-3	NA	CASSLDLEGNTIYF	TGCGCCAGCAGCTTGGATTTGGAGGGAAACACCATATATTTT
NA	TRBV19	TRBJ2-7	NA	CASSLSGSNEQYF	TGTGCCAGTAGTCTTTCCGGGTCCAACGAGCAGTACTTC
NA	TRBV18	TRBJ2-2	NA	CASSPTDKRGELFF	TGTGCCAGCTCACCAACTGATAAGCGCGGGGAGCTGTTTTTT
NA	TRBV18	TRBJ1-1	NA	CASSPSIEGSEAFF	TGTGCCAGCTCACCTAGTATAGAGGGTTCTGAAGCTTTCTTT
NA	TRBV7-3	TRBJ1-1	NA	CASSLSRGTEAFF	TGTGCCAGCAGCTTATCAAGGGGAACTGAAGCTTTCTTT
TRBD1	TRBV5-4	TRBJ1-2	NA	CASSSVRQGLDYGYTF	TGTGCCAGCAGCTCAGTTAGACAGGGACTCGACTATGGCTACACCTTC
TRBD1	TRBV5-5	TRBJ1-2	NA	CASSGQTGPNYGYTF	TGTGCCAGCAGCGGCCAGACAGGGCCCAACTATGGCTACACCTTC
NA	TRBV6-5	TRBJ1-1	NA	CASSLQGEGTEAFF	TGTGCCAGCAGCCTACAAGGGGAGGGGACTGAAGCTTTCTTT
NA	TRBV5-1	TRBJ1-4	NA	CASSNGTALLREKLFF	TGCGCCAGCAGCAACGGGACCGCCCTACTACGGGAAAAACTGTTTTTT
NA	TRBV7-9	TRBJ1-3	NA	CASSLGDGGNTIYF	TGTGCCAGCAGCTTAGGGGACGGCGGAAACACCATATATTTT
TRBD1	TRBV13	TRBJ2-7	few	CASSSRQGDFEQYF	TGTGCCAGCAGCTCGCGACAGGGGGACTTCGAGCAGTACTTC
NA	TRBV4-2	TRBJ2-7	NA	CASRGTGSYEQYF	TGTGCCAGCAGGGGGACTGGCTCCTACGAGCAGTACTTC
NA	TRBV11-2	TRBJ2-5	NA	CASSLRETQYF	TGTGCCAGCAGCTTAAGAGAGACCCAGTACTTC
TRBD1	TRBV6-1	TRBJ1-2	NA	CASSAPEGAYGYTF	TGTGCCAGCAGTGCCCCCGAGGGGGCGTATGGCTACACCTTC
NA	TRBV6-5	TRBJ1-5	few	CASRGAYSNQPQHF	TGTGCCAGCCGAGGGGCTTATAGCAATCAGCCCCAGCATTTT
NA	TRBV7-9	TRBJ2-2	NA	CASSLGPGELFF	TGTGCCAGCAGCTTAGGCCCCGGGGAGCTGTTTTTT
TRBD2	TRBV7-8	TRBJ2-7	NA	CASSRLAGASSYEQYF	TGTGCCAGCAGCCGACTAGCGGGGGCATCATCCTACGAGCAGTACTTC
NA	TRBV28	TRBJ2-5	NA	CASSSPGYETQYF	TGTGCCAGCTCCTCCCCGGGGTACGAGACCCAGTACTTC
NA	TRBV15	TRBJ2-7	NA	CATSRERSSYEQYF	TGTGCCACCAGCAGGGAAAGAAGCTCCTACGAGCAGTACTTC
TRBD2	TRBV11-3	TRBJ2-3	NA	CASSSGLAGGTDTQYF	TGTGCCAGCAGCTCAGGACTAGCGGGGGGCACAGATACGCAGTATTTT
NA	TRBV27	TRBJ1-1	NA	CASSSRGDWGTEAFF	TGTGCCAGCAGTTCCCGAGGGGATTGGGGCACTGAAGCTTTCTTT
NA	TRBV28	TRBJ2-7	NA	CASAEILQGPNEQYF	TGTGCCAGCGCGGAAATTTTACAGGGCCCCAACGAGCAGTACTTC
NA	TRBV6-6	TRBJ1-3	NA	CASSPRTDGNTIYF	TGTGCCAGCAGTCCGAGGACAGACGGAAACACCATATATTTT
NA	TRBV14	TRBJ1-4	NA	CASSQGLGEKLFF	TGTGCCAGCAGCCAGGGACTTGGTGAAAAACTGTTTTTT
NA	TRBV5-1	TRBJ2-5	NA	CASSLVAGSQETQYF	TGCGCCAGCAGCTTGGTCGCGGGGTCCCAAGAGACCCAGTACTTC
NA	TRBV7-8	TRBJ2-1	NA	CASSSTQGYNEQFF	TGTGCCAGCAGCTCTACACAGGGCTACAATGAGCAGTTCTTC
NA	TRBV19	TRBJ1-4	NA	CASSIGVEEKLFF	TGTGCCAGTAGTATTGGGGTGGAAGAAAAACTGTTTTTT
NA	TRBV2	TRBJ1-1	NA	CASRVRGLNTEAFF	TGTGCCAGCAGAGTCAGGGGTTTGAACACTGAAGCTTTCTTT
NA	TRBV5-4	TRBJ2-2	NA	CASSLFPGLDTGELFF	TGTGCCAGCAGCTTGTTCCCCGGGCTGGACACCGGGGAGCTGTTTTTT
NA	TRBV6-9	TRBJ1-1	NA	CASSRDPNTEAFF	TGTGCCAGCAGCCGGGATCCCAACACTGAAGCTTTCTTT
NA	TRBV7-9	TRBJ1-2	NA	CASSPGDYGYTF	TGTGCCAGCAGCCCAGGAGACTATGGCTACACCTTC
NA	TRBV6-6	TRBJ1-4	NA	CASSPLDMGEKLFF	TGTGCCAGCAGTCCCCTTGACATGGGTGAAAAACTGTTTTTT
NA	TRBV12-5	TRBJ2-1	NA	CASGSTLHGDNEQFF	TGTGCTAGTGGTTCGACCCTCCACGGGGACAATGAGCAGTTCTTC
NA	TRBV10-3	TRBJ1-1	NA	CAIRGNRDGHEAFF	TGTGCCATCAGGGGTAACCGGGACGGTCATGAAGCTTTCTTT
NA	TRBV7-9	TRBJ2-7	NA	CASSGGGQPYEQYF	TGTGCCAGCAGCGGGGGAGGACAGCCCTACGAGCAGTACTTC
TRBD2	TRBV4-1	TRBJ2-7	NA	CASSQGSAGGLYEQYF	TGCGCCAGCAGCCAAGGGTCAGCGGGGGGACTCTACGAGCAGTACTTC
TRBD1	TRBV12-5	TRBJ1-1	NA	CASGPPGQGAEAFF	TGTGCTAGTGGTCCCCCCGGACAGGGTGCTGAAGCTTTCTTT
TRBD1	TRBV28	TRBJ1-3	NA	CASSLQQGALGNTIYF	TGTGCCAGCAGTTTACAACAGGGGGCGCTGGGAAACACCATATATTTT
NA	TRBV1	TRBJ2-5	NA	CTSSQVGGVVETQYF	TGCACCAGCAGCCAAGTTGGGGGGGTCGTGGAGACCCAGTACTTC
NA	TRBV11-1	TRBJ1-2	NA	CASSFSRFFNYGYTF	TGTGCCAGCAGCTTTTCTCGTTTCTTTAACTATGGCTACACCTTC
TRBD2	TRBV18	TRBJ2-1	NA	CASSAGGLGEISNEQFF	TGTGCCAGCTCAGCCGGGGGACTAGGGGAGATTTCGAATGAGCAGTTCTTC
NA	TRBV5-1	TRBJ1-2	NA	CASSLVPGRDYGYTF	TGCGCCAGCAGCTTGGTTCCGGGGCGCGACTATGGCTACACCTTC
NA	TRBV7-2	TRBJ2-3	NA	CASSLDPTISTDTQYF	TGTGCCAGCAGCTTAGACCCCACAATAAGCACAGATACGCAGTATTTT
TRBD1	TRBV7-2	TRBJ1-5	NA	CASSSTGGGEPQHF	TGTGCCAGCAGCTCGACAGGGGGCGGGGAGCCCCAGCATTTT